Included here is one T cell receptor (beta chain) sequence, with context. The data originate from a study of blood T cell repertoires in COVID-19. For the study at large: Spain, Italy and the United States supplied samples that represented acute and convalescent COVID-19.

Individuals aged roughly 18 to 95 years were recruited from some 26 US areas. Exposed volunteers were people who met a COVID-19 case within 2 weeks before study entry. TCRdb's table, derived via immunoSEQ multiplex PCR, lists solely in-frame clones and lacks some. Of 300,000 to 400,000 clones detected, more than 85% appear once; the ten largest clones hold roughly 3.9%. The material sequenced was PBMCs or T cells enriched from blood (not recorded which). The receptor comes from a woman aged 25 to 45 who had been exposed to COVID-19.

CDR3: CASSPGGRETQYF. CDR3 DNA sequence: TGTGCCAGCAGTCCGGGGGGGCGTGAGACCCAGTACTTC. The chain has TRBV6-5 and TRBJ2-5; 8 bases align to TRBD2. This CDR3 has 13 residues. Per the germline V gene, CDR1 is MNHEY and CDR2 is SVGAGI. V lost 5 bases, J lost 5 bases, and 4 bases stayed unmatched.